This T cell receptor beta chain was retrieved from a study of blood T cells in healthy people across ages. Study-level points and caveats: CMV infection status of these donors was not known. Bulk PBMC profiling left naive and antigen-experienced comparisons inconclusive. When set beside aged donors, long-lived donors presented more naive CD4+ cells and higher diversity. Per million T cells, TCR beta diversity dropped roughly linearly as age increased.

Then a second PCR, running roughly 7 to 11 cycles, was carried out with a sample-barcoded 5' primer and a J-beta primer mix. TCRdb called the 5' RACE reads again in MiXCR, with one record for every CDR3 protein. The table has fewer than 750,000 distinct CDR3 sequences, around 48% seen once. This clonotype was seen a handful of times. Its antigen is unknown. Per the germline V gene, CDR1 is SGHTA and CDR2 is FQGNSA. Trimming took off 0 bases at V and 2 bases at J, with 8 bases between the two ends. The length of the CDR3 is 14 residues. The chain uses TRBV7-2 and TRBJ2-7; D not resolved. The TCR originated in an elderly man in good health. Sequencing input: blood. As DNA, the CDR3 is TGTGCCAGCAGCTTAGCGGACGGTCCCTACGAGCAGTACTTC. Its translation is CASSLADGPYEQYF.